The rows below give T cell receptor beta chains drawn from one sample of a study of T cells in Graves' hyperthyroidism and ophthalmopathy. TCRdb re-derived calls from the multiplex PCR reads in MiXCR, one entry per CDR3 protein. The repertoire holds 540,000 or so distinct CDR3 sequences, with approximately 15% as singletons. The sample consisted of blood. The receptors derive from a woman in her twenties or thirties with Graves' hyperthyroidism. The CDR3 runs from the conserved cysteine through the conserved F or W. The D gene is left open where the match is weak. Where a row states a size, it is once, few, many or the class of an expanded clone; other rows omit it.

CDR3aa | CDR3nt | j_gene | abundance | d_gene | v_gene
CASAGTGETQYF | TGTGCCAGTGCCGGGACAGGTGAGACCCAGTACTTC | TRBJ2-5 | NA | TRBD1 | TRBV19
CASRDGTVSNQPQHF | TGCGCCAGCAGAGACGGGACAGTTAGCAATCAGCCCCAGCATTTT | TRBJ1-5 | many | TRBD1 | TRBV10-2
CAWIPGLTGNTIYF | TGTGCCTGGATCCCAGGGCTGACTGGAAACACCATATATTTT | TRBJ1-3 | many | NA | TRBV30
CASNQDTRTSGTLYEQYF | TGTGCCAGCAACCAAGATACCCGGACTAGCGGAACCCTCTACGAGCAGTACTTC | TRBJ2-7 | NA | TRBD2 | TRBV3-1
CAISEIRGSGYTDTQYF | TGTGCCATCAGTGAGATCCGTGGTAGCGGCTACACAGATACGCAGTATTTT | TRBJ2-3 | few | NA | TRBV10-3
CASSLEGAQTGELFF | TGCGCCAGCAGCTTGGAGGGGGCTCAGACCGGGGAGCTGTTTTTT | TRBJ2-2 | few | TRBD1 | TRBV5-1
CASRLAGVSDTQYF | TGCGCCAGCAGACTAGCGGGAGTCTCAGATACGCAGTATTTT | TRBJ2-3 | many | TRBD2 | TRBV5-1
CASSPAGSFNTEAFF | TGTGCCAGCAGTCCTGCAGGCAGTTTCAACACTGAAGCTTTCTTT | TRBJ1-1 | many | NA | TRBV28
CASSSRQGGFSETQYF | TGTGCCAGCAGCTCGAGACAGGGCGGTTTTTCAGAGACCCAGTACTTC | TRBJ2-5 | NA | TRBD1 | TRBV5-4
CASQRLAGSAGEQYF | TGTGCCAGCCAGAGGCTAGCGGGGAGTGCGGGCGAGCAGTACTTC | TRBJ2-7 | few | TRBD2 | TRBV6-1
CASSLSPSLETQYF | TGTGCCAGCAGCTTAAGCCCCTCGTTGGAGACCCAGTACTTC | TRBJ2-5 | many | NA | TRBV7-2
CASSQRLALNEQFF | TGTGCCAGCAGTCAAAGACTAGCGCTCAATGAGCAGTTCTTC | TRBJ2-1 | many | TRBD2 | TRBV6-2/TRBV6-3
CAISDIGGLSSYEQYF | TGTGCCATCAGTGATATCGGGGGACTGAGCTCCTACGAGCAGTACTTC | TRBJ2-7 | NA | NA | TRBV10-3
CASSLLTGTDTEAFF | TGTGCCAGCAGCTTATTAACAGGGACGGACACTGAAGCTTTCTTT | TRBJ1-1 | many | NA | TRBV7-6
CSASPRGDPYEQYF | TGCAGTGCTAGCCCCAGGGGTGACCCCTACGAGCAGTACTTC | TRBJ2-7 | few | NA | TRBV20-1
CASSPPENTDTQYF | TGTGCCAGCAGCCCCCCCGAAAACACAGATACGCAGTATTTT | TRBJ2-3 | NA | NA | TRBV7-9
CSAHSGTSGNNEQFF | TGCAGTGCCCACTCCGGGACTAGCGGAAACAATGAGCAGTTCTTC | TRBJ2-1 | NA | TRBD2 | TRBV20-1
CASRQQGYQYEQYF | TGTGCCAGCAGGCAACAGGGTTATCAGTACGAGCAGTACTTC | TRBJ2-7 | few | NA | TRBV6-1
CASSEATGHITDTQYF | TGTGCCAGCAGTGAAGCCACGGGACACATAACAGATACGCAGTATTTT | TRBJ2-3 | NA | NA | TRBV6-1
CASSLTGTGESPLHF | TGTGCCAGCAGCTTGACCGGGACAGGGGAGTCACCCCTCCACTTT | TRBJ1-6 | many | TRBD1 | TRBV11-2
CAWSRDSYEQYF | TGTGCCTGGAGTCGCGACTCCTACGAGCAGTACTTC | TRBJ2-7 | many | NA | TRBV30
CASGMGTASYEQYF | TGTGCTAGTGGGATGGGGACAGCTTCCTACGAGCAGTACTTC | TRBJ2-7 | many | TRBD1 | TRBV12-5
CASDSLSYEQYF | TGTGCCAGTGACAGCCTCTCCTACGAGCAGTACTTC | TRBJ2-7 | many | NA | TRBV30
CASSPEGRDRGVAFF | TGTGCCAGCAGCCCCGAAGGAAGGGACAGGGGAGTGGCTTTCTTT | TRBJ1-1 | few | TRBD1 | TRBV9
CASSRPGPNTEAFF | TGTGCCAGCAGTCGACCGGGTCCGAACACTGAAGCTTTCTTT | TRBJ1-1 | NA | NA | TRBV27
CASSDAGEGDTQYF | TGCGCCAGCAGTGATGCAGGGGAAGGAGATACGCAGTATTTT | TRBJ2-3 | few | NA | TRBV10-1
CASSRTGIGGYTF | TGTGCCAGCAGTAGAACGGGGATCGGGGGCTACACCTTC | TRBJ1-2 | few | NA | TRBV6-1
CASSLGGGQGSTEAFF | TGCGCCAGCAGCTTGGGAGGTGGACAGGGGAGTACTGAAGCTTTCTTT | TRBJ1-1 | many | TRBD1 | TRBV5-1
CAWNEGSNSGNTIYF | TGTGCCTGGAACGAGGGTTCAAACTCTGGAAACACCATATATTTT | TRBJ1-3 | once | NA | TRBV30